Each of the 10 T cell receptor beta chains below was sequenced from the same sample in a study of blood T cells in healthy people across ages (dated by TCRdb to about 2015). The method behind the library was 5' RACE. For sequencing, an Illumina HiSeq 2500 was employed. A second PCR of roughly 7 to 11 cycles was performed with a sample-barcoded 5' primer and a J-beta primer mix. TCRdb applied fastp at Q25 and MiXCR to the public reads, then kept only in-frame beta chains. Rows with one shared CDR3 protein collapse into an entry with the most common genes and DNA. This sample comprises roughly 1.6 million distinct CDR3 sequences, almost 35% of them detected only once. About 11% of the sample belongs to the ten largest clones. The specimen sequenced was blood. The origin of the receptors is a woman in her twenties or thirties in good health.

The CDR3 DNA is TGCAGTGGAACGGGGCCGGAAGAAAAACTGTTTTTT. It yields the protein CSGTGPEEKLFF. This chain connects TRBV20-1 to TRBJ1-4, with a tentative D call TRBD1 (5 bases). Trimming took off 7 bases at V and 8 bases at J, with 14 bases between the two ends. CDR3 length equals 12 residues. Germline V gives CDR1 DFQATT, CDR2 SNEGSKA (reference sequence).

This clonotype was picked up many times. The V and J genes are TRBV5-5 and TRBJ2-5; D is uncertain. This CDR3 spans 13 amino acids. V gave up 0 bases and J gave up 5 bases, with 8 bases separating them. Germline loops: CDR1 SGHKS, CDR2 YYEKEE (reference sequence). CDR3 loop: CASSLVPVETQYF. As DNA, the CDR3 is TGTGCCAGCAGCTTGGTTCCCGTGGAGACCCAGTACTTC.

This clonotype was detected once. A much larger clone is a single base away; this may be a read error. V usage is TRBV20-1 and J usage is TRBJ1-2; 7 bases agree with TRBD1. Germline CDR1 DFQATT, CDR2 SNEGSKA (reference sequence). This CDR3 has 11 residues. The CDR3 DNA follows: TGCAGCGGGACAGATAACTATGGCCACACCTTC. It specifies CSGTDNYGHTF.

This sequence joins TRBV7-2 and TRBJ2-4, with unresolved D. The ends were cut back, 0 bases at V and 6 bases at J, with 12 bases in the middle. There are 15 residues in the CDR3. Germline loops: CDR1 SGHTA, CDR2 FQGNSA. The CDR3 DNA is TGTGCCAGCAGCTTAGCATCTAACTCCCGAAACATTCAGTACTTC. Translated: CASSLASNSRNIQYF. Looking up the rest from reference TRBV7-2 and TRBJ2-4 gives the full variable domain: GAGVSQSPSNKVTEKGKDVELRCDPISGHTALYWYRQSLGQGLEFLIYFQGNSAPDKSGLPSDRFSAERTGGSVSTLTIQRTQQEDSAVYLCASSLASNSRNIQYFGAGTRLSVL.

The chain links TRBV4-2 to TRBJ2-5, with 11 bases matching TRBD2. Trimming cost V 3 bases and J 2 bases; bases outside gene matches: 8. The CDR3 is made up of 17 amino acids. Germline CDR1 reads LGHNA; CDR2 reads YNFKEQ. CDR3 protein: CASSQGVTSGEQETQYF. CDR3 DNA sequence: TGTGCCAGCAGCCAGGGGGTGACTAGCGGGGAACAAGAGACCCAGTACTTC.

This clonotype showed up just a few times. The chain is built from TRBV7-2 and TRBJ1-1, with D possibly matching TRBD1 (5 bases). The CDR3 totals 15 residues. The ends were cut back, 4 bases at V and 5 bases at J, with 17 bases in the middle. Looked up from germline, CDR1 is SGHTA and CDR2 is FQGNSA. CDR3 protein: CASSYSSGFWTEAFF. The CDR3 DNA reads as TGTGCCAGCAGCTATTCCTCAGGGTTCTGGACTGAAGCTTTCTTT.

This sequence joins TRBV6-6 and TRBJ1-2; D gene uncertain. The CDR3 covers 14 residues. The V and J ends lost 8 bases and 0 bases respectively, with 13 bases between them. Germline values: CDR1 MNHNY, CDR2 SVGAGI (reference sequence). CDR3 protein: CASGTDTSNYGYTF. In DNA, the CDR3 is TGTGCCAGCGGAACAGATACCTCTAACTATGGCTACACCTTC.

V usage is TRBV6-1 and J usage is TRBJ1-2; TRBD1 might be the D (6 bases). Deletions cut 2 bases from V and 6 bases from J, with 10 bases between. CDR1 and CDR2 from the germline V gene are MNHNS and SASEGT. The CDR3 extends over 13 amino acids. The CDR3 coding sequence is TGTGCCAGCAGTGAAAGGACAGACGATGGCTACACCTTC. This codes for CASSERTDDGYTF.

The V call is TRBV20-1, the J call TRBJ2-3, with 13 bases matching TRBD2. V gave up 5 bases and J gave up 2 bases; unmatched junction bases: 7. The CDR3 length is 16 residues. Germline V lookup: CDR1 DFQATT, CDR2 SNEGSKA (reference sequence). The CDR3, as DNA: TGCAGTGCTGTGACTAGCGGGGGGCCCTCCACAGATACGCAGTATTTT. Its translation: CSAVTSGGPSTDTQYF.

This clonotype was detected only once. The chain has TRBV20-1 and TRBJ1-2; 7 nucleotides agree with TRBD1. Germline CDR1 reads DFQATT; CDR2 reads SNEGSKA (reference sequence). The CDR3 is 12 amino acids. V shed 3 bases, J shed 4 bases, and the junction held 2 bases outside the gene matches. Here the CDR3 DNA reads TGCAGTGCTAGTAGGGGGCCCTATGGCTACACCTTC. It codes for CSASRGPYGYTF.